This TCR beta chain comes out of a study of Ad26.COV2.S vaccination and SARS-CoV-2 variants. Study observations and caveats: Non-spike TCR breadth did not differ much between vaccine and placebo recipients.

This CDR3 region has 15 residues. V lost 4 bases and J lost 6, with 18 bases in between. From germline, CDR1 is SNHLY and CDR2 FYNNEI. Measured with immunoSEQ multiplex PCR; TCRdb has only the in-frame clones, and not every one. The sample includes about 350,000 clones, about 92% of them seen just once. On this clone: Its specificity is not known.

The clonotype was recovered from a human donor who had recovered from COVID-19. Sequencing was performed on peripheral blood, taken after recovery from COVID-19. The chain combines TRBV2 with TRBJ1-2; unclear D gene. CDR3 coding DNA: TGTGCCAGCAGTGGACCCCTTCGTCGTAATAATGGCTACACCTTC. It is translated as CASSGPLRRNNGYTF. Based on the CDR3 plus reference TRBV2 and TRBJ1-2, the full variable domain is EPEVTQTPSHQVTQMGQEVILRCVPISNHLYFYWYRQILGQKVEFLVSFYNNEISEKSEIFDDQFSVERPDGSNFTLKIRSTKLEDSAMYFCASSGPLRRNNGYTFGSGTRLTVV.